One sample yielded the 28 T cell receptor beta chains listed below, sequenced in a study of blood T cell repertoires in COVID-19. The assay was immunoSEQ multiplex PCR, and TCRdb's table has in-frame clones only and misses some. The table lists fewer than 250,000 clones, 80% to 90% of them singletons. Sequencing input: peripheral blood. These receptors were taken from a woman aged 80 or older with COVID-19, enrolled during active disease.

The chain combines TRBV7-9 with TRBJ1-2; TRBD1 matches 9 bases. Germline CDR1 SEHNR, CDR2 FQNEAQ (reference sequence). Trimming cost V 5 bases and J 5 bases; bases outside gene matches: 9. The CDR3 runs 15 residues. DNA for the CDR3: TGTGCCAGCAGCCCGGGCGGGACAGGGCCTTATGGCTACACCTTC. Residues: CASSPGGTGPYGYTF.

V usage is TRBV7-2 and J usage is TRBJ1-3, with no clear D. In germline, CDR1 is SGHTA, CDR2 FQGNSA. Trimming removed 5 bases from V and 6 bases from J, with 11 bases in between. The CDR3 sequence is 13 residues long. The DNA for the CDR3 is TGTGCCAGCAGCCGGGGTCATGAAAACACCATATATTTT. Amino acids: CASSRGHENTIYF.

The chain combines TRBV7-9 with TRBJ1-4; 7 nucleotides align to TRBD1. The V and J ends lost 5 bases and 4 bases, in that order; junction bases with no gene match: 4. Germline CDR1 is SEHNR and CDR2 is FQNEAQ (reference sequence). This CDR3 comprises 14 residues. DNA of the CDR3: TGTGCCAGCAGCCACGGGACAGTTAATGAAAAACTGTTTTTT. It specifies CASSHGTVNEKLFF.

The chain combines TRBV5-1 with TRBJ1-2; D is uncertain. CDR3 size: 15 residues. Trimming removed 4 bases at V and 4 bases at J, with 17 bases between. CDR1 is SGHRS and CDR2 is YFSETQ in the germline V gene. The CDR3 is CASSPEAGYPYGYTF. The CDR3 coding sequence is TGCGCCAGCAGCCCGGAGGCAGGATACCCCTATGGCTACACCTTC.

J is TRBJ1-6 and V is TRBV18; 9 positions agree with TRBD1. CDR1 is KGHSH and CDR2 is LQKENI in the germline V gene. This CDR3 is 15 amino acids long. The J segment lost 8 bases and the V segment lost 6 bases, leaving 8 bases of the junction unmatched. Here the CDR3 DNA reads TGTGCCAGCTCCTCGGGGGACAGGGTTCATTCACCCCTCCACTTT. Amino acid sequence: CASSSGDRVHSPLHF.

This clone was observed a single time. J is TRBJ1-4 and V is TRBV25-1; D possibly corresponds to TRBD1 (6 bases). The CDR3 is 17 amino acids. Deletions cut 6 bases from V and 4 bases from J, with 21 bases between. CDR1 and CDR2 (germline): MGHDK, SYGVNS. The CDR3, as DNA: TGTGCCAGCAGCCATGGGGTCAGCAGGGGCGGTAATGAAAAACTGTTTTTT. Translation gives CASSHGVSRGGNEKLFF.

The chain is built from TRBV2 and TRBJ2-7; D may be TRBD1 (5 bases). This CDR3 region has 14 residues. V gave up 2 bases and J gave up 4 bases, with 12 bases separating them. The V gene's germline CDR1 is SNHLY and CDR2 FYNNEI. The chain's CDR3 is CASSETGPLYEQYV. CDR3 coding DNA: TGTGCCAGCAGTGAAACAGGTCCTTTGTACGAGCAGTACGTC.

The chain joins TRBV4-1 to TRBJ2-7; D unresolved. V lost 8 bases, J lost 2 bases, and 7 bases lay in between. Looked up from germline, CDR1 is MGHRA and CDR2 is YSYEKL. CDR3 length equals 11 residues. CDR3 loop: CASGPAYEQYV. CDR3 DNA sequence: TGCGCCAGCGGCCCGGCCTACGAGCAGTACGTC.

The gene calls are TRBV14 and TRBJ1-1; TRBD1 aligns across 8 bases. Germline-derived CDR1 and CDR2 are SGHDN and FVKESK. CDR3 length equals 14 residues. V was pared by 2 bases and J by 4 bases, with 3 bases of the junction left unmatched. The CDR3 DNA is TGTGCCAGCAGCCAACAACAGGGGGTCACTGAAGCTTTCTTT. This translates into CASSQQQGVTEAFF.

V gene TRBV30 combines with J gene TRBJ1-5; 10 bases match TRBD1. The V and J ends lost 5 bases and 5 bases, in that order; junction bases with no gene match: 3. Germline CDR1 is GTSNPN and CDR2 is SVGIG (reference sequence). The CDR3 loop spans 13 amino acids. CDR3 nucleotide sequence: TGTGCCTGGGGACAGGGGGACGATCAGCCCCAGCATTTT. Its translation: CAWGQGDDQPQHF.

V usage is TRBV2 and J usage is TRBJ1-2; D is perhaps TRBD1 (6 bases). Germline V gene sequence: CDR1 SNHLY, CDR2 FYNNEI. V dropped 2 bases and J dropped 8 bases, with 18 bases sitting between them. This CDR3 contains 15 residues. In DNA form, the CDR3 reads TGTGCCAGCAGTGAATCAGCAGGGGCTTTAAGGGGCTACACCTTC. Protein sequence: CASSESAGALRGYTF. Full variable domain (remainder filled in from reference TRBV2 and TRBJ1-2): EPEVTQTPSHQVTQMGQEVILRCVPISNHLYFYWYRQILGQKVEFLVSFYNNEISEKSEIFDDQFSVERPDGSNFTLKIRSTKLEDSAMYFCASSESAGALRGYTFGSGTRLTVV.

This sequence joins TRBV18 and TRBJ2-3; the D is unclear. The length of the CDR3 is 12 residues. The germline V gene encodes CDR1 KGHSH and CDR2 LQKENI. V lost 3 bases, J lost 4 bases, and 5 bases lay in between. In DNA, the CDR3 is TGTGCCAGCTCACCCCAGGCAGATACGCAGTATTTT. Translated: CASSPQADTQYF.

The chain employs TRBV28 and TRBJ1-2; weak D call: TRBD1 (5 bases). The CDR3 totals 14 residues. In germline, CDR1 is MDHEN, CDR2 SYDVKM. V lost 5 bases and J 4 bases, leaving 14 bases between the germline ends. The CDR3 DNA reads TGTGCCAGCAGTCCCGCCGGGACTCTCTATGGCTACACCTTC. Its protein product is CASSPAGTLYGYTF.

The chain joins TRBV9 to TRBJ1-1; maybe TRBD1 (5 bases). CDR1 and CDR2 from the germline V gene are SGDLS and YYNGEE. Trimming took 4 bases from V and 5 from J, leaving 18 bases between them. CDR3 length equals 15 residues. CDR3 sequence (DNA): TGTGCCAGCAGCCTAAAGGCGGGGGGAAGGACTGAAGCTTTCTTT. Its protein is CASSLKAGGRTEAFF.

The V call is TRBV5-8, the J call TRBJ2-3, with 9 bases fitting TRBD1. Germline CDR1 is SGHTS and CDR2 is YDEGEE. The CDR3 is 16 residues long. J was trimmed by 2 bases and V by 1 base; bases with no gene match: 5. CDR3 coding DNA: TGTGCCAGCAGCTTGATCGGGACAGGGTACACAGATACGCAGTATTTT. Its translation: CASSLIGTGYTDTQYF.

This chain links TRBV4-1 with TRBJ1-1; the D gene is possibly TRBD1 (5 bases). V was shortened by 1 base and J by 0 bases, with 9 bases between the two germline ends. Germline loops: CDR1 MGHRA, CDR2 YSYEKL. This CDR3 region has 15 residues. The DNA of the CDR3 is TGCGCCAGCAGCCAAGCAAGGGGTTTGAACACTGAAGCTTTCTTT. This encodes CASSQARGLNTEAFF.

J is TRBJ1-2 and V is TRBV3-1 (or the pseudogene TRBV3-2); no reliable D call. This CDR3 has 15 residues. The germline CDR1 and CDR2 sequences are LGHDT and YNNKEL (reference sequence). Deletions cut 1 base from V and 4 bases from J, with 13 bases between. The CDR3 reads CASSQGAVPSYGYTF. For the CDR3, the DNA is TGTGCCAGCAGCCAAGGGGCAGTCCCAAGCTATGGCTACACCTTC.

The chain has TRBV5-5 and TRBJ1-1; D not resolved. Trimming shortened V by 5 bases and J by 4 bases, and 21 bases separated the two germline ends. The CDR3 totals 16 residues. CDR1 is SGHKS, CDR2 YYEKEE, per germline (reference sequence). CDR3 loop: CASSIIPWAGGTEAFF. CDR3 bases: TGTGCCAGCAGTATCATTCCCTGGGCGGGCGGCACTGAAGCTTTCTTT.

The V and J genes are TRBV6-5 and TRBJ2-7; perhaps TRBD2 as D (5 bases). The CDR3 extends over 14 amino acids. In germline, CDR1 is MNHEY, CDR2 SVGAGI. V lost 5 bases and J lost 3, with 14 bases in between. Here the CDR3 reads CASSPHSGFYEQYV. As DNA, the CDR3 is TGTGCCAGCAGTCCCCACAGCGGTTTCTACGAGCAGTACGTC.

The chain links TRBV7-2 to TRBJ2-7, with D uncertain. The CDR3 is 13 amino acids. Deletions cut 5 bases from V and 7 bases from J, with 15 bases between. In germline, CDR1 is SGHTA, CDR2 FQGNSA. In nucleotides, the CDR3 is TGTGCCAGCAGCGCGCGCGCATACGGTGAGCAGTACGTC. It codes for CASSARAYGEQYV.

The rearrangement uses TRBV2 and TRBJ1-5, with D perhaps TRBD1 (5 bases). The V gene's germline CDR1 is SNHLY and CDR2 FYNNEI. The V gene lost 5 bases and the J gene lost 7 bases, with 18 bases spanning the gap. The CDR3 contains 15 residues. The CDR3 nucleotides are TGTGCCAGCAGTAGAGGGTCATCGGAGGGGCAGCCCCAGCATTTT. Amino acid sequence: CASSRGSSEGQPQHF.

The V call is TRBV28, the J call TRBJ1-4; 7 nucleotides align to TRBD1. With 6 bases clipped from V and 6 bases from J, the junction kept 4 bases outside the gene matches. This CDR3 spans 13 amino acids. CDR1 is MDHEN, CDR2 SYDVKM, per germline. DNA of the CDR3: TGTGCCAGCAGGACAGGGCCGGATGAAAAACTGTTTTTT. As protein: CASRTGPDEKLFF.

This sequence joins TRBV11-2 and TRBJ2-2; possibly TRBD2 for D (5 bases). The CDR3 totals 15 residues. Germline-derived CDR1 and CDR2 are SGHAT and FQNNGV. V lost 1 base and J lost 2, with 8 bases in between. DNA for the CDR3: TGTGCCAGCAGCTTAGCCGGGGTCAACACCGGGGAGCTGTTTTTT. Residues: CASSLAGVNTGELFF.

V is TRBV6-6 and J is TRBJ1-1, with D perhaps matching TRBD1 (6 bases). V was cut by 7 bases and J by 1 base, with 16 bases left in between. Per germline, CDR1 MNHNY and CDR2 SVGAGI (reference sequence). The CDR3 contains 15 residues. The CDR3 DNA follows: TGTGCCAGCACTCCTCTCGGACAGCCGAACACTGAAGCTTTCTTT. It is translated as CASTPLGQPNTEAFF.

DNA for the CDR3: TGTGCCAGCAGCTTGGTAGGGGGCAATGAGCAGTTCTTC. It codes for CASSLVGGNEQFF. The rearrangement joins TRBV5-4 to TRBJ2-1; the D gene is possibly TRBD1 (6 bases). The CDR3 covers 13 residues. V was pared by 0 bases and J by 6 bases, with 7 bases between. Germline values: CDR1 SGHNT, CDR2 YYREEE (reference sequence).

This clone was observed once. This rearrangement joins TRBV5-6 to TRBJ1-4; 9 nucleotides match TRBD1. The V gene end was trimmed by 5 bases and the J gene end by 8 bases; junction bases not matched to a gene: 10. The germline CDR1 and CDR2 sequences are SGHDT and YYEEEE. The CDR3 sequence is 15 residues long. CDR3 residues: CASSLQGAMGEKLFF. CDR3 coding DNA: TGTGCCAGCAGTTTACAGGGGGCGATGGGAGAAAAACTGTTTTTT.

The chain combines TRBV6-5 with TRBJ1-1; maybe TRBD1 (5 bases). Trimming pared 6 bases from V and 1 base from J, leaving 12 bases between. The CDR3 totals 14 residues. Germline V CDR1 and CDR2: MNHEY, SVGAGI. In DNA form, the CDR3 reads TGTGCCAGCAGCCCCACAGGATGGAACACTGAAGCTTTCTTT. This translates into CASSPTGWNTEAFF.

The chain recombines TRBV6-5 with TRBJ2-5, with D possibly being TRBD1 (6 bases). Trimming took off 2 bases at V and 2 bases at J, with 6 bases between the two ends. The germline V gene has CDR1 MNHEY and CDR2 SVGAGI. CDR3 length: 13 amino acids. For the CDR3, the DNA is TGTGCCAGCAGTTACAGGGGGCAAGAGACCCAGTACTTC. Protein sequence: CASSYRGQETQYF.